The rows below give T cell receptor beta chains drawn from one sample of a study of shared clonotypes between healthy human individuals. The repertoire was sequenced with immunoSEQ multiplex PCR; TCRdb's copy has only in-frame clones and lacks some. Counted here are a few million clones, around 90% occurring once; the ten biggest clones make up 0.37%. Sequences were obtained from naive CD4+ T cells from PBMCs. The receptors come from a man aged 18 to 29 in good health. Some clones in this sample may be carry-over from other donors' samples. The CDR3 runs from the conserved cysteine through the conserved F or W. D genes are given only for firm matches. Part of the rows lack a size; the others show once, few, many or a class for expanded clones.

abundance,v_gene,j_gene,d_gene,CDR3aa,CDR3nt
.,TRBV5-1,TRBJ1-1,.,CASRSDPSGNTEAFF,TGCGCCAGCAGATCTGACCCCTCAGGGAACACTGAAGCTTTCTTT
few,TRBV7-2,TRBJ1-2,TRBD1,CASSLVRDRFF,TGTGCCAGCAGCTTAGTCCGGGACAGGTTTTTC
.,TRBV4-1,TRBJ2-3,.,CASSQDGRNTDTQYF,TGCGCCAGCAGCCAAGATGGGCGAAACACAGATACGCAGTATTTT
.,TRBV25-1,TRBJ2-7,.,CASMGLATTYEQYF,TGTGCCAGCATGGGGCTAGCGACCACCTACGAGCAGTACTTC
.,TRBV5-1,TRBJ2-1,TRBD2,CASSLGTSGAYNEQFF,TGCGCCAGCAGCTTGGGGACTAGCGGTGCCTACAATGAGCAGTTCTTC
.,TRBV19,TRBJ1-4,TRBD1,CASSSGTVNEKLFF,TGTGCCAGTAGTAGCGGGACAGTTAATGAAAAACTGTTTTTT
.,TRBV10-3,TRBJ2-3,TRBD2,CAISDPSGRGPDTQYF,TGTGCCATCAGTGACCCTAGCGGGAGAGGACCAGATACGCAGTATTTT
.,TRBV7-8,TRBJ1-2,.,CASSQTNYGYTF,TGTGCCAGCAGCCAAACTAACTATGGCTACACCTTC
.,TRBV5-1,TRBJ2-7,TRBD1,CASSLLRQGHEQYF,TGCGCCAGCAGCCTCTTGAGACAGGGGCACGAGCAGTACTTC
.,TRBV15,TRBJ2-2,TRBD1,CATRMTGVTGELFF,TGTGCCACCAGGATGACAGGGGTCACCGGGGAGCTGTTTTTT
once,TRBV28,TRBJ2-1,TRBD2,CASRTAGGPYNEQFF,TGTGCCAGCAGGACCGCGGGGGGGCCCTACAATGAGCAGTTCTTC
.,TRBV6-5,TRBJ2-7,TRBD2,CASSYSGRGSYEQYF,TGTGCCAGCAGTTACTCGGGGAGGGGCTCCTACGAGCAGTACTTC
.,TRBV11-3,TRBJ2-1,TRBD1,CASSPGGQGYNEQFF,TGTGCCAGCAGCCCTGGGGGACAGGGATACAATGAGCAGTTCTTC
few,TRBV29-1,TRBJ1-1,TRBD1,CSGDRALTTEAFF,TGCAGCGGGGACAGGGCATTGACAACTGAAGCTTTCTTT
.,TRBV5-1,TRBJ2-7,.,CASRVGASYEQYF,TGCGCCAGCAGGGTGGGGGCCTCCTACGAGCAGTACTTC
once,TRBV9,TRBJ1-2,.,CASSSRERPNYGYTF,TGTGCCAGCAGCTCTCGTGAGAGACCTAACTATGGCTACACCTTC
.,TRBV7-3,TRBJ1-1,TRBD1,CASSLLGQTNTEAFF,TGTGCCAGCAGCTTATTGGGACAGACGAACACTGAAGCTTTCTTT
.,TRBV6-5,TRBJ2-7,TRBD2,CASRSRLTSGYEQYF,TGTGCCAGCAGGAGCCGTTTGACTAGCGGGTACGAGCAGTACTTC
once,TRBV29-1,TRBJ2-3,.,CSVGRGDQTGDTQYF,TGCAGCGTTGGCCGCGGGGATCAAACTGGGGATACGCAGTATTTT
.,TRBV5-1,TRBJ2-1,.,CASSPGTPLNEQFF,TGCGCCAGCAGCCCAGGGACCCCTCTGAATGAGCAGTTCTTC
.,TRBV29-1,TRBJ1-2,.,CSVLPGTYGYTF,TGCAGCGTTCTGCCAGGGACCTATGGCTACACCTTC
.,TRBV5-4,TRBJ2-7,.,CASSSAESSYEQYF,TGTGCCAGCAGCTCGGCCGAGAGCTCCTACGAGCAGTACTTC
once,TRBV10-3,TRBJ1-5,TRBD1,CAISDHRDRGPGWSNQPQHF,TGTGCCATCAGTGATCACCGGGACAGGGGCCCCGGGTGGAGCAATCAGCCCCAGCATTTT
few,TRBV28,TRBJ1-5,.,CASSPGRGNQPQHF,TGTGCCAGCAGCCCTGGAAGGGGCAATCAGCCCCAGCATTTT
once,TRBV6-6,TRBJ2-7,TRBD1,CASSTTGGSYEQYF,TGTGCCAGCAGTACGACAGGGGGGTCCTACGAGCAGTACTTC
.,TRBV5-1,TRBJ2-7,.,CASSLAGTTYEQYF,TGCGCCAGCAGCTTGGCCGGAACAACCTACGAGCAGTACTTC
.,TRBV19,TRBJ1-2,.,CASSTRRGSYGYTF,TGTGCCAGTAGTACCCGTCGGGGCTCCTATGGCTACACCTTC